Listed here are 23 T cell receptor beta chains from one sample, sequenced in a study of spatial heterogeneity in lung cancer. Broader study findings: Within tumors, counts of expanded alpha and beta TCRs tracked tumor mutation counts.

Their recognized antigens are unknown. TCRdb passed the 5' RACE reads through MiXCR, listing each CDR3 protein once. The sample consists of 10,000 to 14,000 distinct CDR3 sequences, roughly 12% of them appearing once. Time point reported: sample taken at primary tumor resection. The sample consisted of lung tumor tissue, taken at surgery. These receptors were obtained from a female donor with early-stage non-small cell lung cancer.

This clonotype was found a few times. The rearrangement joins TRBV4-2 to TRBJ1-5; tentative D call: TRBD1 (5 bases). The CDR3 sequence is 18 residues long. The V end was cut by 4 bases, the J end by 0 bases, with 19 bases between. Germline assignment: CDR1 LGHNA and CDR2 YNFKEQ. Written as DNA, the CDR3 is TGTGCCAGCAGCCCGCCTTTTCGGGGGGTGGGTAGCAATCAGCCCCAGCATTTT. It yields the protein CASSPPFRGVGSNQPQHF.

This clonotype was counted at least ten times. The CDR3 region has the DNA TGTGCCAGCAGTTACTCGGATAGCGGGAGTTCCGAGCAGTACTTC. Translated: CASSYSDSGSSEQYF. The rearrangement links TRBV6-2 or TRBV6-3 to TRBJ2-7, with 9 positions matching TRBD2. Trimming took 0 bases from V and 6 from J; bases not matched to a gene: 6. Germline assignment: CDR1 MNHEY and CDR2 SVGEGT. The CDR3 sequence is 15 residues long.

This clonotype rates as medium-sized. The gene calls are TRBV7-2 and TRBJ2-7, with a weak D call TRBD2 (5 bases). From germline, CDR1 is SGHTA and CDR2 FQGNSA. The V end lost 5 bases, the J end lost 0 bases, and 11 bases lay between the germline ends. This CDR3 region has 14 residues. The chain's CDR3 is CASSLTGSSYEQYF. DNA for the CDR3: TGTGCCAGCAGCCTGACGGGGAGCTCCTACGAGCAGTACTTC.

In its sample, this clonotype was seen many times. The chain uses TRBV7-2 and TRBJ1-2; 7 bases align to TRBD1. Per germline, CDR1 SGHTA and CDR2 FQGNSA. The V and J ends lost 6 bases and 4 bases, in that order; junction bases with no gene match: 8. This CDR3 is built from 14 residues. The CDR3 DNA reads TGTGCCAGCAGACAATCCGGGACAGTCTATGGCTACACCTTC. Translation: CASRQSGTVYGYTF.

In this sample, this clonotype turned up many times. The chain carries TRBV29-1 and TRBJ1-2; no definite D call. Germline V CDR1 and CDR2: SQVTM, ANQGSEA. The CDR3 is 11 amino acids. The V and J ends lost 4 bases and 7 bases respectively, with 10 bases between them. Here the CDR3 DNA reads TGCAGCGTTGCGGGTATTTTTGGCTACACCTTC. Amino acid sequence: CSVAGIFGYTF.

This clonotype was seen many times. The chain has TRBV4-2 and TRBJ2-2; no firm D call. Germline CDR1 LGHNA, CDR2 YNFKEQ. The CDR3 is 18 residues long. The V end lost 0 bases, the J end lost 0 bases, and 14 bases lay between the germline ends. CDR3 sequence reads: CASSQDWGQSSNTGELFF. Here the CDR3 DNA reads TGTGCCAGCAGCCAAGATTGGGGTCAGAGTTCGAACACCGGGGAGCTGTTTTTT.

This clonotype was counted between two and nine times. The CDR3 reads CASSQGLAGGIVYEQYF. As DNA, the CDR3 is TGCGCCAGCAGCCAAGGACTAGCGGGAGGAATCGTCTACGAGCAGTACTTC. The chain recombines TRBV4-3 with TRBJ2-7; 13 bases line up with TRBD2. From germline, CDR1 is LGHNA and CDR2 YSLEER. The CDR3 extends over 17 amino acids. J gave up 3 bases and V 1 base, and 6 bases lay outside the gene matches.

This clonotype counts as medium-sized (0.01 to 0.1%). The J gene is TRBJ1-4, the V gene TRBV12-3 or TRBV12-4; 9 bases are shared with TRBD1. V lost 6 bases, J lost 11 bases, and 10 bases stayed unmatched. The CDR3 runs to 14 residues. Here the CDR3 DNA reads TGTGCCAGCAGCAGGGGACAGGGAGGACAGAAACTGTTTTTT. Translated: CASSRGQGGQKLFF.

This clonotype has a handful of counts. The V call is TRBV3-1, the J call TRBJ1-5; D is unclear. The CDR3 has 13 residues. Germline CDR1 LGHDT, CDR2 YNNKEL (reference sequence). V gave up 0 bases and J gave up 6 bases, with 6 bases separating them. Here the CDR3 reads CASSQDAIQPQHF. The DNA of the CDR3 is TGTGCCAGCAGCCAAGATGCGATTCAGCCCCAGCATTTT.

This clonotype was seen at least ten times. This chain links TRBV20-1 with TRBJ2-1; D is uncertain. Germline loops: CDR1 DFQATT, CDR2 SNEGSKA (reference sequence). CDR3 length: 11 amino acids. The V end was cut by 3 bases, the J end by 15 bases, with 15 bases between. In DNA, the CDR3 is TGCAGTGCTAGGGAACAGCGATCATTGTTCTTC. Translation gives CSAREQRSLFF.

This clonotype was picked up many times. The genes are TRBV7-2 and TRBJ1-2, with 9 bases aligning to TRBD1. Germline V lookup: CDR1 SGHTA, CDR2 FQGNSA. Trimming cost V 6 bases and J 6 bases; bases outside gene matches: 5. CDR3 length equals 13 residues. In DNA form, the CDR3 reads TGTGCCAGCAGTTTACAGGGGGCGGATGGCTACACCTTC. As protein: CASSLQGADGYTF.

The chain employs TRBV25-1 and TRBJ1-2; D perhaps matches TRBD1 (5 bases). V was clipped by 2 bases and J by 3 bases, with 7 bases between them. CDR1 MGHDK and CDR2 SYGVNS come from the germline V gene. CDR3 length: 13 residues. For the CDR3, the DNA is TGTGCCAGCAGTGAAACAGGAGACTATGGCTACACCTTC. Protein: CASSETGDYGYTF.

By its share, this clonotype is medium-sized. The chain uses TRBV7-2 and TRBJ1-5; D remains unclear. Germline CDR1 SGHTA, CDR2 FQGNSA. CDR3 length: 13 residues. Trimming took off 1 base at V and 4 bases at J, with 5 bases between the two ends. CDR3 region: CASSLEVNQPQHF. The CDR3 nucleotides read TGTGCCAGCAGCTTAGAGGTGAATCAGCCCCAGCATTTT. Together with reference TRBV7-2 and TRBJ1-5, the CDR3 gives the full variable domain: GAGVSQSPSNKVTEKGKDVELRCDPISGHTALYWYRQSLGQGLEFLIYFQGNSAPDKSGLPSDRFSAERTGGSVSTLTIQRTQQEDSAVYLCASSLEVNQPQHFGDGTRLSIL.

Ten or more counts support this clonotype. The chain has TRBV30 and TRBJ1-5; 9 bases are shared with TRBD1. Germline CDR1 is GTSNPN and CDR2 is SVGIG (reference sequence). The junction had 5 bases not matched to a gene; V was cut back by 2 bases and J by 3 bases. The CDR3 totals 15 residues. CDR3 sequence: CAWSSQGAFNQPQHF. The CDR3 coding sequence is TGTGCCTGGAGTTCACAGGGGGCATTCAATCAGCCCCAGCATTTT.

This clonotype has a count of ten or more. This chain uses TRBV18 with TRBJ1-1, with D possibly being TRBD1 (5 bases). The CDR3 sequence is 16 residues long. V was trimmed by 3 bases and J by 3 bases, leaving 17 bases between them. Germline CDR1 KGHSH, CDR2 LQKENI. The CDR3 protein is CASSPAGGSVYTEAFF. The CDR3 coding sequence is TGTGCCAGCTCACCTGCCGGGGGATCAGTGTACACTGAAGCTTTCTTT.

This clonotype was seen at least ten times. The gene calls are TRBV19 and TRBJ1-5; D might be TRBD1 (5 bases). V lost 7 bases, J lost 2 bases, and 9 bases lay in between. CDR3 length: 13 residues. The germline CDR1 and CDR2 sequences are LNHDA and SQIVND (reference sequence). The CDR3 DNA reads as TGTGCCAGTAATCGGGACGGCAATCAGCCCCAGCATTTT. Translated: CASNRDGNQPQHF.

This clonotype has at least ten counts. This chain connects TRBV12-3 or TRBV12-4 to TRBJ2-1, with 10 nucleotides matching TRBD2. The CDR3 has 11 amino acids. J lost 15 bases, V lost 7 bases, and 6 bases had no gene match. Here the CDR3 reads CASKSGGGPFF. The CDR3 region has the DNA TGTGCCAGCAAAAGCGGGGGGGGCCCGTTCTTC.

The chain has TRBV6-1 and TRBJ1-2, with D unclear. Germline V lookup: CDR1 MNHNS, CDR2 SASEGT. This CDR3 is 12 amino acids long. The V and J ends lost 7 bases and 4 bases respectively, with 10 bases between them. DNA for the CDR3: TGTGCCAGCAAATTCGATTTCTATGGCTACACCTTC. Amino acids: CASKFDFYGYTF.

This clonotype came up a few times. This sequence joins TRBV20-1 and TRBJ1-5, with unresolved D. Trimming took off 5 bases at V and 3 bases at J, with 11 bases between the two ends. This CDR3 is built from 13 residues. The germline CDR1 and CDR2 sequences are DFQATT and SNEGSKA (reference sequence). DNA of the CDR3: TGCAGTGCTGGAGGGCTTAACAATCAGCCCCAGCATTTT. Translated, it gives CSAGGLNNQPQHF.

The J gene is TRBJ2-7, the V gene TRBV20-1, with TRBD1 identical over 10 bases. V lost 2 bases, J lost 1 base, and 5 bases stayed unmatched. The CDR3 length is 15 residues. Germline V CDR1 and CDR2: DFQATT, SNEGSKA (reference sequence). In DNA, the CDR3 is TGCAGTGCTAGACCCCCGGGACAGGGGTCCTACGAGCAGTACTTC. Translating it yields CSARPPGQGSYEQYF.

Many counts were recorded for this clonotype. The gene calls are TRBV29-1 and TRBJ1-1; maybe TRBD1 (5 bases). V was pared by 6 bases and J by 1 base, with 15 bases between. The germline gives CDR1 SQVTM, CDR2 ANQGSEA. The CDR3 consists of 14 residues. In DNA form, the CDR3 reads TGCAGCGTCCCCCCGGGACTCAAGAACACTGAAGCTTTCTTT. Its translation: CSVPPGLKNTEAFF.

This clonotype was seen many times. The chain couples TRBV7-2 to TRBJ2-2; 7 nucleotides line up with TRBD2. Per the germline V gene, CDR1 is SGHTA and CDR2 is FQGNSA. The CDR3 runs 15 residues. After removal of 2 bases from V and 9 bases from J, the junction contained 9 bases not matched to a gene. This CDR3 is CASSLTIAGPRELFF. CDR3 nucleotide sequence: TGTGCCAGCAGCTTAACCATAGCGGGCCCCAGGGAGCTGTTTTTT.

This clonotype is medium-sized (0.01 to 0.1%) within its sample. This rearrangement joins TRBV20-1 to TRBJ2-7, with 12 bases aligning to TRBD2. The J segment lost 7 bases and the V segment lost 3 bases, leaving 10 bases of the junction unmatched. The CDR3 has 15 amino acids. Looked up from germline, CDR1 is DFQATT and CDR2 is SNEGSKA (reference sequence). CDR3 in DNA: TGCAGTGCTAGGACTAGCGGGAGTTTTTTTCGGGAGCAGTACTTC. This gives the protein CSARTSGSFFREQYF.